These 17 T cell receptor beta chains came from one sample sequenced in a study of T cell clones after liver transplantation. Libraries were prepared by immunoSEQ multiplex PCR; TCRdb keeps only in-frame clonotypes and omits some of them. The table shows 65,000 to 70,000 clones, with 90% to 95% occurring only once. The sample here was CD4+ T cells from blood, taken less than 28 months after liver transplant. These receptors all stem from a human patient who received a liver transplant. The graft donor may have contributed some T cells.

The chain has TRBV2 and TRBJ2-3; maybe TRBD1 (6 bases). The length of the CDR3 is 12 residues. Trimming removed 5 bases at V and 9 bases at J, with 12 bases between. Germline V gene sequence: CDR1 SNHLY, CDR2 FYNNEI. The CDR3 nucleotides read TGTGCCAGCAGTTTGGACAGTGAAACGCAGTATTTT. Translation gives CASSLDSETQYF.

The CDR3 bases are TGTGCCAGCAGCCCCTCGACTAGCGGGAGAAGGTCAGATACGCAGTATTTT. Its protein is CASSPSTSGRRSDTQYF. The rearrangement uses TRBV7-2 and TRBJ2-3, with 12 bases that match TRBD2. V shed 5 bases, J shed 4 bases, and the junction held 10 bases outside the gene matches. This CDR3 has 17 amino acids. Germline assignment: CDR1 SGHTA and CDR2 FQGNSA. Full variable domain (rest looked up from reference TRBV7-2 and TRBJ2-3): GAGVSQSPSNKVTEKGKDVELRCDPISGHTALYWYRQSLGQGLEFLIYFQGNSAPDKSGLPSDRFSAERTGGSVSTLTIQRTQQEDSAVYLCASSPSTSGRRSDTQYFGPGTRLTVL.

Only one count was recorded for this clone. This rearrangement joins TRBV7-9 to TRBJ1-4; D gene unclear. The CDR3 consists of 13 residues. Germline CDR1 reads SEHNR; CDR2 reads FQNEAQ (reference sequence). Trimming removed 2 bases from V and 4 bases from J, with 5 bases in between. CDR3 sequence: CASSLQLNEKLFF. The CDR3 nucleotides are TGTGCCAGCAGCTTACAGCTTAATGAAAAACTGTTTTTT.

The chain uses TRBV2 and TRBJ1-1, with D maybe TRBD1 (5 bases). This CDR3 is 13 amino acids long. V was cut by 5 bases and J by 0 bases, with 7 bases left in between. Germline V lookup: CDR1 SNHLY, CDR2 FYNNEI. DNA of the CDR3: TGTGCCAGCAGTCCCAGGGTGAACACTGAAGCTTTCTTT. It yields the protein CASSPRVNTEAFF.

CDR3 coding DNA: TGTGCCAGCAGCTTGGCATCTTCTGTGAACACTGAAGCTTTCTTT. This gives the protein CASSLASSVNTEAFF. V is TRBV5-5 and J is TRBJ1-1; unclear D gene. V lost 0 bases and J lost 0, with 9 bases in between. CDR3 size: 15 residues. In germline, CDR1 is SGHKS, CDR2 YYEKEE (reference sequence).

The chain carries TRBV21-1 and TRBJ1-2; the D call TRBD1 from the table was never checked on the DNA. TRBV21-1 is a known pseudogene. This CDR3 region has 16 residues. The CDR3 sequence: CASSKNGTTGVYGYTF. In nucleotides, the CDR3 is TGTGCCAGCAGCAAAAACGGAACCACAGGGGTCTATGGCTACACCTTC.

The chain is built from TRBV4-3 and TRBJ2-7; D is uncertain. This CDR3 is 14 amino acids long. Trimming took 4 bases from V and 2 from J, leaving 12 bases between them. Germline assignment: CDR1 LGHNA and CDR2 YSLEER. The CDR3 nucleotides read TGCGCCAGCAGCCCTACCCGCGGTGCCTACGAGCAGTACTTC. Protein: CASSPTRGAYEQYF.

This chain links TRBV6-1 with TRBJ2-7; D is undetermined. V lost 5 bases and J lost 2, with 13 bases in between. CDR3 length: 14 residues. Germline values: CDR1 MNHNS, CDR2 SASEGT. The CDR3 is CASSHPSSPYEQYF. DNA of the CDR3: TGTGCCAGCAGTCACCCGTCCTCCCCCTACGAGCAGTACTTC.

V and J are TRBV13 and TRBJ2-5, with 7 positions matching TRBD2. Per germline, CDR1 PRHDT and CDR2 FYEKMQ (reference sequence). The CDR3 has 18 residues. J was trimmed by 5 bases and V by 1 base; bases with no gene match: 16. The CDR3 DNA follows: TGTGCCAGCAGCTTAGTATCAGGCGGCGCGGCGGGAGTGGAGACCCAGTACTTC. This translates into CASSLVSGGAAGVETQYF.

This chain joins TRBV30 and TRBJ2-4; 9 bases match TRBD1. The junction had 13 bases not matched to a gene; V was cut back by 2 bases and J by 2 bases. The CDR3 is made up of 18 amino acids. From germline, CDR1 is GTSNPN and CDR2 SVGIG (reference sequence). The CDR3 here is CAWSKTGGVWDTKNIQYF. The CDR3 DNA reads TGTGCCTGGAGTAAGACAGGGGGAGTATGGGATACCAAAAACATTCAGTACTTC.

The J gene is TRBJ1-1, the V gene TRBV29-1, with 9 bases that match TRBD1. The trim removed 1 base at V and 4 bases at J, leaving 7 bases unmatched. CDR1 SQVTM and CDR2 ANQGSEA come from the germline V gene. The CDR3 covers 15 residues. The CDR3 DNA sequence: TGCAGCGTTGAAGGAGCGCACAGGGGGCTCACTGAAGCTTTCTTT. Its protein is CSVEGAHRGLTEAFF.

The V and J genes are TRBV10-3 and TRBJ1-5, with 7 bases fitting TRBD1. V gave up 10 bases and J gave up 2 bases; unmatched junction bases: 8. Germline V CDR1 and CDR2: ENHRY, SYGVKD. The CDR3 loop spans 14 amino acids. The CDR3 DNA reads TGTGCCACCCTAAGTGACAGGGGCAATCAGCCCCAGCATTTT. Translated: CATLSDRGNQPQHF.

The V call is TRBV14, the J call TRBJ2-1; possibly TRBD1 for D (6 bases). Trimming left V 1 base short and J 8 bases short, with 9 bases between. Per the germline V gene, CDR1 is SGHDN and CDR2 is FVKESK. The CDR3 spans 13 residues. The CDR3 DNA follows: TGTGCCAGCAGCCAAGTCAGGGGACATGAGCAGTTCTTC. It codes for CASSQVRGHEQFF.

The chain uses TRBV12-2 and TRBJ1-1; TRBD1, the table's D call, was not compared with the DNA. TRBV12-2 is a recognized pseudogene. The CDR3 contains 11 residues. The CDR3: CASPTDTKAFF. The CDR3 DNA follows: TGTGCAAGTCCCACTGACACAAAAGCTTTCTTT.

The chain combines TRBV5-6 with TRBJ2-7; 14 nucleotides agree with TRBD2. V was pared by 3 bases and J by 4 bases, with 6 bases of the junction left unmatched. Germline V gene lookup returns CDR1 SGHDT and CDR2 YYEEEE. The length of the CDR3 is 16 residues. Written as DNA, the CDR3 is TGTGCCAGCAGCTCGACTAGCGGGAGGGAACGGTACGAGCAGTACTTC. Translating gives CASSSTSGRERYEQYF.

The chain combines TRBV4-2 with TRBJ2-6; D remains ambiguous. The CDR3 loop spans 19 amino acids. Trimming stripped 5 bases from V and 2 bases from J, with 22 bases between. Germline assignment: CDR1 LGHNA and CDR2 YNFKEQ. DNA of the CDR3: TGTGCCAGCAGCACACTCTATCAGGTCCGTGGGACTGGGGCCAACGTCCTGACTTTC. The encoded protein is CASSTLYQVRGTGANVLTF.

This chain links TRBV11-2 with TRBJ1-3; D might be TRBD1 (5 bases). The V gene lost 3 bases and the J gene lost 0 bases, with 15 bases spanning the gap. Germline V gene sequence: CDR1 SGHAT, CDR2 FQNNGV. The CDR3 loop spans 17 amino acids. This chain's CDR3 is CASSLAVRDFSGNTIYF. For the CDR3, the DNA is TGTGCCAGCAGCTTGGCAGTCAGGGATTTCTCTGGAAACACCATATATTTT.